This TCR beta chain was obtained from a study of metastatic and nonmetastatic thyroid tumors. Study-level background: Both malignant and benign thyroid patients supplied peripheral blood and tumor or nodule tissue samples, across which the repertoires of these patients were then compared.

Germline values: CDR1 GTSNPN, CDR2 SVGIG (reference sequence). V lost 1 base and J lost 4, with 8 bases in between. This CDR3 is 13 amino acids long. Every patient underwent thyroid surgery untreated. Original methodology: The study's classifier, a distant-metastasis tool for papillary thyroid cancer, was built using CDR3 differences across clinicopathological groups. Through MiXCR, TCRdb re-clonotyped the PCR reads. The authors' filters were not applied to this entry. The sample has 15,000 to 20,000 clones, 15% to 19% seen once. The chain combines TRBV30 with TRBJ1-5; D ambiguous. The source of this sequence is a female donor with papillary thyroid cancer or a benign thyroid nodule (not recorded which). Some clones in this sample may be carry-over from other donors' samples. Sequencing input: blood. DNA for the CDR3: TGTGCCTGGAGTGAACACTCTAATCAGCCCCAGCATTTT. Translated, it gives CAWSEHSNQPQHF. Variable domain in full (rest from reference TRBV30 and TRBJ1-5): SQTIHQWPATLVQPVGSPLSLECTVEGTSNPNLYWYRQAAGRGLQLLFYSVGIGQISSEVPQNLSASRPQDRQFILSSKKLLLSDSGFYLCAWSEHSNQPQHFGDGTRLSIL.